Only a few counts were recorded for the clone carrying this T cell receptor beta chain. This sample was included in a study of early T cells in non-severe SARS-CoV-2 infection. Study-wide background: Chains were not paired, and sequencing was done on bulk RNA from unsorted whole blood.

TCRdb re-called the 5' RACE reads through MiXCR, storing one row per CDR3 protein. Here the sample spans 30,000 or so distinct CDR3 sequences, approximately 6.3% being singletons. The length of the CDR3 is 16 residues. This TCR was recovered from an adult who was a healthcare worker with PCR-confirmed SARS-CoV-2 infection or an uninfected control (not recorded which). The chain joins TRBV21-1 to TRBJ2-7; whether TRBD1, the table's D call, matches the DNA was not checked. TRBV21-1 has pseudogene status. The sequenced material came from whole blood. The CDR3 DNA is TGTGCCAGCAGCTACGACAACCCGACAGGAAGATACGAGCAGTACTTC. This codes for CASSYDNPTGRYEQYF.